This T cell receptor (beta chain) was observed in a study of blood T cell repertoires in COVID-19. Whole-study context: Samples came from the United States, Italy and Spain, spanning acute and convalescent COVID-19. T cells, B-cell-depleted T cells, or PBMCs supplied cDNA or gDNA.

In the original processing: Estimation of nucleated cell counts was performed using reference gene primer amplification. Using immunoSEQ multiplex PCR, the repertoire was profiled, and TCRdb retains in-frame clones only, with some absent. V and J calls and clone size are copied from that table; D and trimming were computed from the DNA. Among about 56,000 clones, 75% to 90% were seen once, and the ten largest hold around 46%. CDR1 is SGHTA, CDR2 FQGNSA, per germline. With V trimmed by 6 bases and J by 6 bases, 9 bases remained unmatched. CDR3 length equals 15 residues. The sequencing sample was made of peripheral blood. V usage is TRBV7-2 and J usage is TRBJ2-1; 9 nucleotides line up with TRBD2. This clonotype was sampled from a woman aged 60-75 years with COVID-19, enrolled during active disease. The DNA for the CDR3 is TGTGCCAGCAGGCCCGGGACTAGCAGGTCCAATGAGCAGTTCTTC. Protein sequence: CASRPGTSRSNEQFF.